This TCR beta chain came from a study of blood T cell dynamics during melanoma immunotherapy. Overall study context: Metastatic melanoma patients received first-line pembrolizumab or nivolumab plus ipilimumab. Overall study findings and caveats: Unlike progressors, later disease-control patients had W3 repertoires gaining clonality or diversity. Clones driving repertoire changes may be melanoma-specific or general immune activation.

CDR3 length: 17 amino acids. CDR1 and CDR2 from the germline V gene are SGHTA and FQGNSA. The ends lost 3 bases at V and 6 bases at J; junction bases unmatched: 12. The assay was immunoSEQ multiplex PCR, and TCRdb's table has in-frame clones only and misses some. The top ten clones hold around 7.8% of a sample with about 17,000 clones, nearly 90% of them seen once. Concerning this clone itself: Its target is not known.

Time point: week 3, after first cycle of checkpoint inhibitor. The starting material was blood, obtained from a patient treated with checkpoint blockade. The origin of this receptor is a human donor with melanoma. The chain links TRBV7-2 to TRBJ2-2, with 8 bases lining up with TRBD2. The CDR3 DNA reads TGTGCCAGCAGCTTCGGGAGGGGTGGGAGGGGCGCCGGGGAGCTGTTTTTT. This gives the protein CASSFGRGGRGAGELFF.